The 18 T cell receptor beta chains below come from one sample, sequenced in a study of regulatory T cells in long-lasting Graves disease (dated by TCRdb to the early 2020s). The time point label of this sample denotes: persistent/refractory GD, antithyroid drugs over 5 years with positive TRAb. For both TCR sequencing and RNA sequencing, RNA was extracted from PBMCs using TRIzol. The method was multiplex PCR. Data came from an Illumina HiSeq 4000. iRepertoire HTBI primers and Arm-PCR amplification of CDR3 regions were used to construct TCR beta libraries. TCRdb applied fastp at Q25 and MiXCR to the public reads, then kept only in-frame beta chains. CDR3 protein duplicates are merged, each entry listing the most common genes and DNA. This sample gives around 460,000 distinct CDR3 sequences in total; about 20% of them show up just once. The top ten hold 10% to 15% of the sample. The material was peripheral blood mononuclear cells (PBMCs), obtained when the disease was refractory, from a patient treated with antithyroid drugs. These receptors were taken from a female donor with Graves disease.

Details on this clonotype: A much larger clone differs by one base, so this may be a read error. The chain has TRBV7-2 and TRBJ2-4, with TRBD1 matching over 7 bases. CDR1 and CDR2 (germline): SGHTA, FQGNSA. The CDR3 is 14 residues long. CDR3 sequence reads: CGSSSKGAGNIQYF. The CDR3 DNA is TGTGGCAGCAGTTCCAAGGGGGCCGGAAACATTCAGTACTTC.

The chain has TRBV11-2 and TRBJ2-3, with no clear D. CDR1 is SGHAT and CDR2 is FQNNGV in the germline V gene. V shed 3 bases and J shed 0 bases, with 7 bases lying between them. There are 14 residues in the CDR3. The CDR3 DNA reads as TGTGCCAGCAGCTTCTCGGATAGCACAGATACGCAGTATTTT. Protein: CASSFSDSTDTQYF.

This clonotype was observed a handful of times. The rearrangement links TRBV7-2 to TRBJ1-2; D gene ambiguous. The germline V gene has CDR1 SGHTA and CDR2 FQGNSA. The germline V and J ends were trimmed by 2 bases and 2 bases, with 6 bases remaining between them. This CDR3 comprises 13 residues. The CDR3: CASSLPQNYGYTF. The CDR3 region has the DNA TGTGCCAGCAGCTTACCTCAGAACTATGGCTACACCTTC.

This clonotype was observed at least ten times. The CDR3 is CASSKLRGQDYGYTF. In DNA form, the CDR3 reads TGTGCCAGCAGCAAGCTCAGGGGGCAGGACTATGGCTACACCTTC. The gene calls are TRBV11-2 and TRBJ1-2; 8 positions agree with TRBD1. The length of the CDR3 is 15 residues. V shed 5 bases and J 3 bases; nucleotides not matched to a gene: 8. Germline values: CDR1 SGHAT, CDR2 FQNNGV.

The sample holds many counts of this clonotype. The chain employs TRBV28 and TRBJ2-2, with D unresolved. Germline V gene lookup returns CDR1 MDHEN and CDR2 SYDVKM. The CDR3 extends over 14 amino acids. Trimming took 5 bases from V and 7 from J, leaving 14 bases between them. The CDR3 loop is CASSPGPSSGELFF. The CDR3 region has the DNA TGTGCCAGCAGTCCCGGGCCCTCCAGCGGGGAGCTGTTTTTT. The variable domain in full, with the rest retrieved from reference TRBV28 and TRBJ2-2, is DVKVTQSSRYLVKRTGEKVFLECVQDMDHENMFWYRQDPGLGLRLIYFSYDVKMKEKGDIPEGYSVSREKKERFSLILESASTNQTSMYLCASSPGPSSGELFFGEGSRLTVL.

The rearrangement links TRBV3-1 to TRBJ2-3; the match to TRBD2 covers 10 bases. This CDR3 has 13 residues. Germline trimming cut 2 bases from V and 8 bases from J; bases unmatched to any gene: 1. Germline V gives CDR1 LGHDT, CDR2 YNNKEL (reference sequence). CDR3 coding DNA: TGTGCCAGCAGCCAAATAGCGGGAGGTACGCAGTATTTT. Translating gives CASSQIAGGTQYF.

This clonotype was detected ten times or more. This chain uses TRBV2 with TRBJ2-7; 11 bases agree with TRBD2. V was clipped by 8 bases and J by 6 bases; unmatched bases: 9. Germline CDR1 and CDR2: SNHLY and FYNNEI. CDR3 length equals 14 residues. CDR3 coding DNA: TGTGCCAGCGGGCCTCGACTAGCGGGACGCGAGCAGTACTTC. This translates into CASGPRLAGREQYF.

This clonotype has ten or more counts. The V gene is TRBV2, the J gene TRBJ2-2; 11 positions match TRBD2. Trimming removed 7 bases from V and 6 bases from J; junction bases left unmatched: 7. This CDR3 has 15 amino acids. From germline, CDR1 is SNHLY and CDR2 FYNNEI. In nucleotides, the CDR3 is TGTGCCAGCAAAACTAGCGGGAGTGGGGCCGGGGAGCTGTTTTTT. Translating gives CASKTSGSGAGELFF.

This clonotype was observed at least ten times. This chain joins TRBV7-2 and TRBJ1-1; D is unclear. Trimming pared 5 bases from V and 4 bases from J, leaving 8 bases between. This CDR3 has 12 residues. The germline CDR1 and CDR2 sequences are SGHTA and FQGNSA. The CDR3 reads CASSTPPTEAFF. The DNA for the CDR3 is TGTGCCAGCAGCACCCCGCCCACTGAAGCTTTCTTT.

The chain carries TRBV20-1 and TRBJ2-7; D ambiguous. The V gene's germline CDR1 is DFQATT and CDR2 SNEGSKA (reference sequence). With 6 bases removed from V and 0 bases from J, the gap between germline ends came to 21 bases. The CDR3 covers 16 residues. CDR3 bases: TGCAGTGCAAGAAGGCTGGCTCCCGCACGCTCCTACGAGCAGTACTTC. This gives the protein CSARRLAPARSYEQYF.

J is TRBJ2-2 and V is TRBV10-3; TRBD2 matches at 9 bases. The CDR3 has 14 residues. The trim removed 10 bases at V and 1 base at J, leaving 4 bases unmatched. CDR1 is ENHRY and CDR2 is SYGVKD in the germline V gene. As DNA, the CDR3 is TGTGCCAGTTGGACTAGCGAGAACACCGGGGAGCTGTTTTTT. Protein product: CASWTSENTGELFF.

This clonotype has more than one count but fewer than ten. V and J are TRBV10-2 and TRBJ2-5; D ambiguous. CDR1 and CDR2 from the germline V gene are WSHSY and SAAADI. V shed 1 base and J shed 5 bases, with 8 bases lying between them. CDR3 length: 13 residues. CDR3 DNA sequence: TGCGCCAGCAGTGAGTGGGGTCGCGAGACCCAGTACTTC. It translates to CASSEWGRETQYF.

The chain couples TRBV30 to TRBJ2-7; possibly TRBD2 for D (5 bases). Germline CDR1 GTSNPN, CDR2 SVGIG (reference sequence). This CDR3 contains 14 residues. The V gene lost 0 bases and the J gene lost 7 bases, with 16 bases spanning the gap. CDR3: CAWSVSVLRGEQYF. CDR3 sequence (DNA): TGTGCCTGGAGTGTAAGCGTCCTGAGAGGGGAGCAGTACTTC. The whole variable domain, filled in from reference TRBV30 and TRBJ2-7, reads SQTIHQWPATLVQPVGSPLSLECTVEGTSNPNLYWYRQAAGRGLQLLFYSVGIGQISSEVPQNLSASRPQDRQFILSSKKLLLSDSGFYLCAWSVSVLRGEQYFGPGTRLTVT.

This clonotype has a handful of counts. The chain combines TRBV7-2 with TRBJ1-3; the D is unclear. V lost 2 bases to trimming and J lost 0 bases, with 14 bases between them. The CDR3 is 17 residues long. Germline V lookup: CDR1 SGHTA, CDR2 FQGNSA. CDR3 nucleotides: TGTGCCAGCAGCTTACTAGGACCGACGAGCTCTGGAAACACCATATATTTT. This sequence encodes CASSLLGPTSSGNTIYF.

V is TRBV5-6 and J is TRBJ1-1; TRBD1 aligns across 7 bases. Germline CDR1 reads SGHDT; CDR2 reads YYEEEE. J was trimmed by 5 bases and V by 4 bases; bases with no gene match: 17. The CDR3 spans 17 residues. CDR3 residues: CASSPTGVVAGETEAFF. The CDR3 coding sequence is TGTGCCAGCAGCCCAACAGGGGTCGTAGCTGGCGAAACTGAAGCTTTCTTT.

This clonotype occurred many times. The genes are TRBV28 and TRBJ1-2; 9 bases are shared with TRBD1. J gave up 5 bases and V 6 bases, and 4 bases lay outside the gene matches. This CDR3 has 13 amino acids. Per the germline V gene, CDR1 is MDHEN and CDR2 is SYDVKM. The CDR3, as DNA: TGTGCCAGCAGCGGGACAGGGTTGTATGGCTACACCTTC. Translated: CASSGTGLYGYTF.

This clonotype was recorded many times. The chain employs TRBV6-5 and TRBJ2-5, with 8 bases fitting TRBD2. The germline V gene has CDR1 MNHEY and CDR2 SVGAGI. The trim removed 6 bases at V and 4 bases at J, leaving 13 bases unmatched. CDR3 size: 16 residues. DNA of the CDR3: TGTGCCAGCAGCTACGGACTAGCAGGCCCCCCAGAGACCCAGTACTTC. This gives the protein CASSYGLAGPPETQYF.

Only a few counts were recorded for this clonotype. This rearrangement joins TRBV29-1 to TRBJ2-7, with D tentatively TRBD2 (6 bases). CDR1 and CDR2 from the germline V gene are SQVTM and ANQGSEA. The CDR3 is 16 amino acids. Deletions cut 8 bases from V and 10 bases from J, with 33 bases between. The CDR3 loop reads CSPEGRSAEPARDQYF. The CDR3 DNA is TGCAGCCCAGAAGGGAGGTCGGCTGAACCCGCCAGGGATCAGTACTTC.